Listed below are T cell receptor beta chains from one sample, sequenced in a study of early T cells in non-severe SARS-CoV-2 infection. TCRdb analysed the 5' RACE reads with MiXCR anew, one entry per CDR3 protein. Here the sample spans tens of thousands of distinct CDR3 sequences, about 4.6% being singletons. Sequencing was performed on whole blood, taken at baseline. The receptors here all came from an adult who was a healthcare worker with PCR-confirmed SARS-CoV-2 infection or an uninfected control (not recorded which). Both conserved end residues are trimmed from each CDR3. D genes are given only for firm matches.

>TRBJ2-5|TRBV4-2|TRBD2
TSSRTSDEYQETQY
>TRBJ2-7|TRBV25-1|TRBD1
ASGGDREDLREQY
>TRBJ2-5|TRBV5-1|TRBD2
ASSSRLAGAETQY
>TRBJ2-3|TRBV6-5|-
ASSSRGDTQY
>TRBJ2-1|TRBV7-2|TRBD2
ASSWAGSGGANEQF
>TRBJ1-6|TRBV28|TRBD1
ASSITGGTGNSPLH
>TRBJ1-4|TRBV7-9|-
ASSTGRSNEKLF
>TRBJ2-7|TRBV5-4|TRBD1
ASSRTGNYEQY
>TRBJ2-7|TRBV7-9|TRBD1
ASSSRDRTIYEQY
>TRBJ2-1|TRBV11-2|-
ASSLGGISYNEQF
>TRBJ2-1|TRBV6-6|TRBD1
ASRPSGTGVIDEQF
>TRBJ2-5|TRBV12-3/TRBV12-4|-
ASSRQVLQETQY
>TRBJ2-7|TRBV11-1|TRBD1
ASSLKGQGYSYEQY
>TRBJ2-1|TRBV6-4|TRBD1
ASSDTRGRGEQF
>TRBJ2-2|TRBV7-3|-
ASSLSLGTGELF
>TRBJ2-3|TRBV10-3|TRBD2
AITQLAGAPDTQY
>TRBJ2-1|TRBV30|TRBD2
AWTLAGDLYNEQF
>TRBJ1-2|TRBV27|-
ASSFAGHYT
>TRBJ2-2|TRBV11-2|TRBD1
ASSPQGAGGELF
>TRBJ1-1|TRBV30|-
AWSVRGHTEAF
>TRBJ2-4|TRBV20-1|TRBD1
SAPAGGRDIQY
>TRBJ2-5|TRBV10-3|-
AISESGGQETQY
>TRBJ2-1|TRBV2|TRBD2
ASSPTSGIYNEQF
>TRBJ2-5|TRBV12-3/TRBV12-4|-
ASSFIQDQFGTQY
>TRBJ2-3|TRBV7-6|-
ASGGGGRLGDTQY
>TRBJ2-5|TRBV7-3|TRBD2
ASSSGGSETQY
>TRBJ1-2|TRBV12-3/TRBV12-4|-
ASRSPGEGGYT
>TRBJ2-7|TRBV6-2/TRBV6-3|TRBD1
AIRRVDRPSYEQY
>TRBJ2-7|TRBV29-1|-
SVVQGPDYEQY
>TRBJ2-5|TRBV4-3|-
ASSQDIRLSGSQY
>TRBJ2-7|TRBV29-1|TRBD2
SVVLTGRGEQY
>TRBJ2-2|TRBV5-4|-
ASSSVQGSTGELF